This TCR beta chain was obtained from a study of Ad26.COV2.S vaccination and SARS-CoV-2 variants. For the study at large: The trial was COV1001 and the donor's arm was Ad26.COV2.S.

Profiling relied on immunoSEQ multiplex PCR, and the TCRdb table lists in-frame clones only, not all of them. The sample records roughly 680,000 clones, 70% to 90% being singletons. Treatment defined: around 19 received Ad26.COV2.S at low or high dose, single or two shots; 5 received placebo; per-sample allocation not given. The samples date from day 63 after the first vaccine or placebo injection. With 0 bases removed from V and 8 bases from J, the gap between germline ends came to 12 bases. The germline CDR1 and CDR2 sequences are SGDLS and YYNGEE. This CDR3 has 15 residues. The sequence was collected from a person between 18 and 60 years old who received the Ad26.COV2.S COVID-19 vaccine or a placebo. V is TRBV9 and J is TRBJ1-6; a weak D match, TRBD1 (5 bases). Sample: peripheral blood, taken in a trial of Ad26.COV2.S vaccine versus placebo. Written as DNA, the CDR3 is TGTGCCAGCAGCGTAGATCCAGGGAGACATTCACCCCTCCACTTT. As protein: CASSVDPGRHSPLHF.